Reported below is one TCR beta chain. The data originate from a study of T cells after posttransplantation cyclophosphamide. The protocol was immunoSEQ multiplex PCR, while the TCRdb copy is restricted to in-frame clones and leaves out a portion. The table shows thousands of clones, with 65% to 90% occurring only once. In germline, CDR1 is SGHTA, CDR2 FQGNSA. The ends lost 5 bases at V and 6 bases at J; junction bases unmatched: 10. This CDR3 is built from 16 residues. Treatment was busulfan-fludarabine conditioning, a marrow graft, and cyclophosphamide on days +3 and +4. The V gene is TRBV7-2, the J gene TRBJ2-2; 9 bases fit TRBD2. The source material was CD4+ T cells sorted from blood, sampled about 1,000 days after allogeneic stem cell transplant with posttransplant cyclophosphamide. The sequence derives from a female patient between 35 and 55 years old who received an allogeneic stem cell transplant from a related donor, was CMV-positive, and had no GVHD. Some T cells may trace back to the graft donor. The CDR3 loop reads CASSRRGGGAAGELFF. The CDR3 region has the DNA TGTGCCAGCAGCCGACGGGGCGGGGGGGCCGCCGGGGAGCTGTTTTTT.